Sequencing of this T cell receptor (beta chain) was carried out in a study of OX40 agonist ivuxolimab in advanced cancers. The study in broad terms: Ivuxolimab, which targeted the costimulatory receptor OX40 (CD134), was an agonistic, fully human IgG2 monoclonal antibody. The dose-escalation cohort was about 83% male with a mean age of about 60 years, ranging from roughly 23 to 85. Among the approximately 54 dose-escalation patients, some 19 had hepatocellular carcinoma, approximately 15 melanoma, 9 renal cell carcinoma and 9 head and neck cancer. Partial responses were achieved by three dose-escalation patients, of whom one had hepatocellular carcinoma and two had cutaneous melanoma. Patients were allowed to have had prior anti-PD-1, anti-PD-L1 or anti-CTLA-4 therapy, and approximately 40% of the dose-escalation patients had been treated with checkpoint inhibitors. The paper describes the monotherapy dose-escalation part (N = 52 patients) of the phase I trial of ivuxolimab. Intravenous ivuxolimab was administered to patients every 2 weeks at six dose levels: 0.01, 0.1, 0.3, 1.5, 3 and 10 mg/kg. Peripheral TCRbeta sequencing aimed to test whether ivuxolimab altered TCR sequence diversity and caused clonal T-cell expansion.

The CDR3 measures 13 amino acids from cysteine to phenylalanine. This entry keeps only the CDR3 DNA: 39 bases, framed from base 1. The germline V gene (reference sequence) specifies WNHNN as CDR1 and SYGVQD as CDR2. V trim: 2 bases; J trim: 6 bases; unmatched bases: 3. Patients with autoimmune disease history or receiving systemic immunosuppression were excluded from the trial. Peripheral blood for TCR sequencing was drawn from every dose cohort at baseline, at cycle 4 day 1 and at cycle 7 day 1. The samples were taken from a phase I, first-in-human, multicenter, open-label dose-escalation trial of ivuxolimab. The trial enrolled adults with locally advanced or metastatic head and neck squamous cell, hepatocellular, melanoma or renal cell carcinoma. Before TCR sequencing, CD4+ and CD8+ T cells were separately sorted from peripheral blood. What the authors observed across the whole study: Low levels of normalized T-cell clonal expansion were also seen in some patients who did not respond. After ivuxolimab, expanded clones were on average more numerous among CD8+ T cells than among CD4+ T cells. Which antigens the clonally expanded peripheral T cells were specific for was not determined. In partial responders in the 0.1-3.0 mg/kg groups, normalized peripheral clonal expansion was found to be among the lowest, especially among CD8+ T cells. At doses from 0.1 to 3.0 mg/kg, clonal expansion was seen in both CD4+ and CD8+ blood T cells between baseline and week 6.

Genomic DNA was isolated from the sorted cells so that the TCRbeta CDR3 region could be sequenced. TCRbeta CDR3 regions were sequenced using the immunoSEQ Assay. What TCRdb holds here is the immuneACCESS table cut down to in-frame rearrangements. Part of the clones is not present; checked against another copy, under half of the missing clones reflect an unresolved V gene, and the others are unexplained. The sample has 50,000 to 75,000 clones on record, approximately 91% of them singletons. Of the sample, about 19% falls within the top ten clones. As regards this clone: Its binding antigen is unknown. No much larger clone is present one base from it, and per-base qualities are unavailable.

The sequence joins TRBV10-1 to TRBJ1-1; TRBD1 agrees with 7 junctional bases. The clonotype originates from an adult with an advanced solid tumor such as melanoma, head and neck, liver or kidney cancer. The sample was CD4+ or CD8+ T cells sorted from blood, taken in a trial of the OX40 agonist ivuxolimab. The DNA sequence is as follows: TGCGCCAGCAGTGAGGAGGGGGCCGCTGAAGCTTTCTTT. Its translation reads: CASSEEGAAEAFF.